This T cell receptor beta chain derives from a study of cytomegalovirus exposure and HLA in healthy donors. Overall study: Inside one of the first data releases sat around 80 million unique TCRs taken from HLA-typed donors. Whole-study results and caveats: Reportedly, TCR beta sequences accurately predicted HLA-A and HLA-B alleles in most subjects.

In the PCR, 60 Vbeta and 13 Jbeta primers were used. Per the original data handling: Later reanalysis found 80 million or so unique TCR beta chains, around 10 million of them shared. Assay used: immunoSEQ multiplex PCR; TCRdb lists only in-frame clones, some missing. The DNA was the basis for D and trimming; V, J and clone size are from that table. This sample yields around 79,000 clones, of which roughly 73% are seen a single time; roughly a sixth belongs to the top ten. Germline lookup yields CDR1 SGHTA and CDR2 FQGNSA. The CDR3 extends over 18 amino acids. Notes on this clone: Its specificity is unknown.

This receptor was identified in a woman aged 40 to 50 in good health and CMV-seropositive. The J gene is TRBJ2-5, the V gene TRBV7-2; 10 nucleotides agree with TRBD2. The DNA matches TRBJ2-7 better at its end, which makes the J call doubtful. Sequences were obtained from PBMCs. The CDR3 reads CASSLDRTSGLAFYEQYF. The CDR3 nucleotides read TGTGCCAGCAGCTTAGACAGGACTAGCGGCCTTGCATTCTACGAGCAGTACTTC.